This T cell receptor (beta chain) stems from a study of T cell responses to AZD1222 COVID-19 vaccine. Study in general: Second-dose recipients at about 4 or about 12 weeks were treated as one pooled group.

Trimming removed 6 bases from V and 10 bases from J, with 7 bases in between. The CDR3 has 11 amino acids. Germline V CDR1 and CDR2: MNHEY, SVGAGI. Clones were sequenced by immunoSEQ multiplex PCR, and TCRdb holds only the in-frame ones, with some missing. The sample lists about 180,000 clones, 88% occurring once. The material was peripheral blood, obtained on day 0 of AZD1222 vaccination. V is TRBV6-5 and J is TRBJ1-6; no clear D gene. This TCR was recovered from an adult in good health. This chain's CDR3 is CASSAFSPLHF. CDR3 DNA sequence: TGTGCCAGCAGCGCCTTCTCACCCCTCCACTTT.